Included here is one T cell receptor beta chain sequence, with context. This specimen comes from a study of blood T cell repertoires in COVID-19. Study-level background: The United States, Italy and Spain provided the acute and convalescent COVID-19 samples.

Methods used by the authors: Cell counts per sample came from amplifying reference gene primers. Generated by immunoSEQ multiplex PCR, the TCRdb table keeps only in-frame clones and is missing some. V and J calls and clone size are given by that table; D and trimming were obtained from the DNA. The repertoire holds roughly 120,000 clones, with approximately 85% as singletons. Patients in Seattle were enrolled during active infection, then followed longitudinally. The CDR3 spans 13 residues. Trimming took 0 bases from V and 8 from J; bases not matched to a gene: 1. Germline CDR1 is LGHNA and CDR2 is YSLEER.

Sequenced sample: peripheral blood. The V and J genes are TRBV4-3 and TRBJ2-1; 7 nucleotides match TRBD2. The sequence was obtained from a woman of 80 years or more with COVID-19, enrolled during active disease. The CDR3: CASSQDRGDEQFF. CDR3 DNA sequence: TGCGCCAGCAGCCAAGATCGGGGGGATGAGCAGTTCTTC.